This T cell receptor beta chain was profiled in a study of shared clonotypes between healthy human individuals (dated by TCRdb to 2020 to 2021). With respect to the entire study: A couple of women and a few men aged 18 to 49 years were included in the cohort. Each donor's leukapheresis produced roughly between roughly 0.94 and 9.5 billion PBMCs. Libraries were prepared and TCR repertoires were sequenced by different laboratories using diverse techniques, in order to increase sequencing depth and limit assay-specific biases. To estimate repertoire size and how much clonotypes are shared between individuals, the study performed deep sequencing of blood TCR repertoires from a few healthy adults. Per donor, three plates each were used for CD4 naive and CD4 memory, two for CD8 naive, and one for CD8 memory.

Concerning this clone: What this receptor recognizes is not known. No base quality values were provided; no much bigger clone lies one nucleotide off.

Donors were healthy HIV-negative adults with no recently reported acute infections or vaccinations. Only Caucasian adults living in Nashville, Tennessee, USA were represented among the donors. CD4+ T cells were enriched by magnetic negative selection, after which naive cells were positively selected on CD45RA and the negative fraction was taken as the memory subset. After blood collection by leukapheresis, PBMCs were isolated using Ficoll-Histopaque density gradient centrifugation and then cryopreserved in the vapor phase of liquid nitrogen. Analytical flow cytometry was used to check the purity and quantity of every magnetically sorted T cell population. Each sorted fraction had its genomic DNA isolated and then quantified by UV absorbance on a Nanodrop 2000c. The V and J ends are trimmed by 6 bases and 5 bases, leaving 23 bases between them. Reading the germline V gene gives CDR1 SGHDN and CDR2 FVKESK. Its CDR3 holds 16 amino acids, cysteine through phenylalanine. The retained sequence is limited to the CDR3, 48 bases, with the frame set at the first base.

Here is what the overall study found, with its caveats: Because the study included a small number of donors, the genetic and exposure-history diversity represented was limited. Larger estimated clonotype richness was generally found for naive subsets than for memory subsets. Sharing across several donors was observed for about 5% of naive CD4, over 3% of naive CD8, over 2% of memory CD4, and less than 0.45% of memory CD8 clonotypes. Sampling was limited to blood, and TCR repertoires in tissue likely differ from TCR repertoires in blood. Higher generation probabilities were observed for clonotypes shared by all four sorted-subset donors than for non-shared clonotypes. Based on pairwise subsampling, the degree of clonotype sharing among donors was expected to be affected by sequencing depth. Rarefaction of sorted-subset datasets indicated incomplete sequencing despite the large sequencing depth.

Using the deep immunoSEQ assay, TCR CDR3 regions were amplified from genomic DNA by multiplex PCR. For each cell subset, the extracted genomic DNA was distributed evenly across all wells of several immunoSEQ 96-well plates, and each plate served as one replicate. For sorted subsets, each replicate PCR was loaded with approximately 200 ng genomic DNA, equivalent to 25,000 to 30,000 T cell genomes. Purified libraries were measured with a Qubit 3.0 fluorometer, size-checked on a Bioanalyzer 2100, and measured again with the KAPA Library Quantification kit. Each immunoSEQ 96-well plate was sequenced on its own single-read 150-cycle Illumina NextSeq 550 flow cell. The paper's data handling went like this. Because the immunoSEQ output held only junctional sequences and lacked quality scores, the filtering could not match the filtering applied to full-length reads. To assign V/J genes and CDR3, sequences were annotated using PyIR, a Python wrapper for IgBLAST v1.9, with IMGT germline references. Reads with weak V/J assignments (E-value above 1e-6), missing CDR3, stop codons, out-of-frame junctions, or ambiguous translated residues were removed. V3J clonotypes were defined by identical inferred V gene, J gene, and CDR3 amino acid sequence. Percentage overlap between repertoires was calculated by dividing the number of shared unique clonotypes by the size of the smaller repertoire. RTK rarefaction, the Chao1 estimator, and Recon v2.1 estimates of unobserved clonotypes were used to assess repertoire richness. Generation probabilities were computed with OLGA for all TCRbeta clonotypes obtained by the gDNA method from several donors. TCRdb retrieved this table from immuneACCESS and kept in-frame rearrangements only. Not all clones are present; in checked studies, unresolved V genes account for under half, and no reason is known for the remainder. V and J calls and clone size come straight from that table; D and trimming were deduced from the DNA. Across this sample there are roughly 2 million clones, with 95% seen only once. The ten largest clones take up more than 0.1% of the sample.

The rearranged segments are TRBV14 and TRBJ2-7, with a tentative D gene TRBD2 over 6 matching bases. This sequence originates from a man aged 18 to 35 in good health. Sequenced input: naive CD4+ T cells sorted from blood. The cell subset or site label, as the study defines it: CD45RA+ positively selected. The CDR3 loop reads CASRRGGDRAIHEQYF. The sequenced DNA is TGTGCCAGCAGGCGCGGCGGGGATAGGGCAATCCACGAGCAGTACTTC.